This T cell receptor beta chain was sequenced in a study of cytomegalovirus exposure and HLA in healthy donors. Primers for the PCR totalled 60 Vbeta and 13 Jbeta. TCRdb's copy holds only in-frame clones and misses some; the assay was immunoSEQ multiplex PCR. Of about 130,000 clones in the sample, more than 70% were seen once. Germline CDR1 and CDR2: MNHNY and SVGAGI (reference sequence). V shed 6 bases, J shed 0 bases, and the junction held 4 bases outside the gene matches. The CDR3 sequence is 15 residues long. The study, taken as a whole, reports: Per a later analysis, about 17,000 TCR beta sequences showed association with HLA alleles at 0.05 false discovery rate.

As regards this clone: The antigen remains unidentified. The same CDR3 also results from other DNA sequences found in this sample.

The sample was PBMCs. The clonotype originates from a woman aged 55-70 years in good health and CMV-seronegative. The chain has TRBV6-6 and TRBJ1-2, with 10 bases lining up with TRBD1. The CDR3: CASSPGTGANYGYTF. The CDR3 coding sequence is TGTGCCAGCAGCCCCGGGACAGGGGCTAACTATGGCTACACCTTC.